Listed below are T cell receptor beta chains from one sample, sequenced in a study of tumor-infiltrating lymphocytes in primary liver carcinoma. TCRdb re-analysed the multiplex PCR reads in MiXCR, keeping a single row per CDR3 protein. The sample lists tens of thousands of distinct CDR3 sequences, approximately 80% occurring once. Sequenced material: liver tumor tissue from sampling region 5. These receptors all stem from a man in his forties or fifties with primary liver carcinoma and hepatitis B virus infection. The CDR3 runs from the conserved cysteine through the conserved F or W. Each record gives: D gene, V gene, clone size, J gene, CDR3 DNA, CDR3 protein. D genes are given only for firm matches. Rows give clone size only sometimes, using once, few, many, or a class for an expanded clone.

d_gene: TRBD1; v_gene: TRBV11-2; abundance: few; j_gene: TRBJ2-2; CDR3nt: TGTGTTAGCAACGTCCGGGACAGGAGTACGGAGGAGCTGTTTTTT; CDR3aa: CVSNVRDRSTEELFF
d_gene: .; v_gene: TRBV6-1; abundance: .; j_gene: TRBJ2-1; CDR3nt: TGTGCCAGCAGTGAGACATGGGGTGTGTACAATGAGCAGTTCTTC; CDR3aa: CASSETWGVYNEQFF
d_gene: TRBD1; v_gene: TRBV29-1; abundance: .; j_gene: TRBJ1-5; CDR3nt: TGCAGCGTTGAGTTGCGTGACAGGGGAACAGATACGCAGCATTTT; CDR3aa: CSVELRDRGTDTQHF
d_gene: .; v_gene: TRBV7-9; abundance: few; j_gene: TRBJ2-2; CDR3nt: TGTGCCAGCAGCACCCTAGGATTAGTGGGCTTCGGGGAGCTGTTTTTT; CDR3aa: CASSTLGLVGFGELFF
d_gene: TRBD1; v_gene: TRBV29-1; abundance: .; j_gene: TRBJ2-5; CDR3nt: TGCGGCGGCCAGGGGGCGGAATCCAATACCCAGTACTTC; CDR3aa: CGGQGAESNTQYF
d_gene: .; v_gene: TRBV11-3; abundance: .; j_gene: TRBJ2-3; CDR3nt: TGTGCCGGCAGCTTAGCTCACAGAGATACACAGTATTTT; CDR3aa: CAGSLAHRDTQYF
d_gene: TRBD2; v_gene: TRBV6-5; abundance: few; j_gene: TRBJ2-3; CDR3nt: TGTGCTAGCAACCCAGGACTAGCGGGAACGGATACGCATTATTTT; CDR3aa: CASNPGLAGTDTHYF
d_gene: TRBD1; v_gene: TRBV6-1; abundance: .; j_gene: TRBJ2-7; CDR3nt: TGTGCCAGTAGTACGGACAGGTCACCAATTCTACGCGAGCGGTACTTC; CDR3aa: CASSTDRSPILRERYF
d_gene: TRBD1; v_gene: TRBV13; abundance: .; j_gene: TRBJ1-6; CDR3nt: TGTGCCAGCAGCTCAGCCGGGGACAGAGGCGATTCACTCCTCCACTTT; CDR3aa: CASSSAGDRGDSLLHF
d_gene: TRBD1; v_gene: TRBV7-8; abundance: .; j_gene: TRBJ2-5; CDR3nt: TGTGCCAGTAGCTGGGACAGGGGGATTGAGACCCAGTACTTC; CDR3aa: CASSWDRGIETQYF
d_gene: TRBD2; v_gene: TRBV2; abundance: many; j_gene: TRBJ2-3; CDR3nt: TGTGCCAGCAGACTAGCGGAGCCTACAGATACGCAGTATTTT; CDR3aa: CASRLAEPTDTQYF
d_gene: .; v_gene: TRBV11-3; abundance: .; j_gene: TRBJ2-1; CDR3nt: TGTGCCAGCAGCCTGGGCTTCTCGAACAATGAGCAGTTCTTC; CDR3aa: CASSLGFSNNEQFF
d_gene: TRBD2; v_gene: TRBV7-8; abundance: .; j_gene: TRBJ2-1; CDR3nt: TGTGCCAGCAGCTCGGGACTAGCGGGAGGGAATGAGCAGTTCTTC; CDR3aa: CASSSGLAGGNEQFF
d_gene: TRBD1; v_gene: TRBV29-1; abundance: few; j_gene: TRBJ1-1; CDR3nt: TGCAGCGGTACAGGGGGCTGGGGAATGAGCACTGAAGCTTTCTTT; CDR3aa: CSGTGGWGMSTEAFF
d_gene: .; v_gene: TRBV7-9; abundance: once; j_gene: TRBJ1-4; CDR3nt: TGTGACAGCAGCTTAGGCCTGGGGGGTGAAAAACTCTTTTTT; CDR3aa: CDSSLGLGGEKLFF
d_gene: TRBD2; v_gene: TRBV11-1; abundance: .; j_gene: TRBJ2-1; CDR3nt: TGTGCCAGCAGCTTATACCACCCCGCGGGAGGGTCCTACAATGAGCAGTCCTTC; CDR3aa: CASSLYHPAGGSYNEQSF
d_gene: .; v_gene: TRBV5-6; abundance: .; j_gene: TRBJ2-1; CDR3nt: TGTACCAGCAGCTGGCGGCTAGATGTCGACAATGAGCAGTTCTTC; CDR3aa: CTSSWRLDVDNEQFF
d_gene: .; v_gene: TRBV19; abundance: .; j_gene: TRBJ2-5; CDR3nt: TGTGCCAGTAGTATATTTCTCATTAGCGGTCGCAGGGGGGAAGAGACCCAGTACTTC; CDR3aa: CASSIFLISGRRGEETQYF
d_gene: TRBD2; v_gene: TRBV6-5; abundance: .; j_gene: TRBJ2-7; CDR3nt: TGTGCCTGCAAGGGTGGTGCTAGCGGGAATACCTACGAGCAGTACTTC; CDR3aa: CACKGGASGNTYEQYF
d_gene: .; v_gene: TRBV5-6; abundance: .; j_gene: TRBJ1-5; CDR3nt: TGTGTCAGCAGCTATCGGAATCAGGCCCAGCATTTT; CDR3aa: CVSSYRNQAQHF
d_gene: .; v_gene: TRBV29-1; abundance: .; j_gene: TRBJ2-1; CDR3nt: TGCAGCATTCGTACCGCTATGGGTGGGCAGTTCTTC; CDR3aa: CSIRTAMGGQFF
d_gene: .; v_gene: TRBV6-5; abundance: .; j_gene: TRBJ2-1; CDR3nt: TGTGCCAGCAGTTATAATCTAGCGAGCTCCTACAATGAAGAGTTCTTC; CDR3aa: CASSYNLASSYNEEFF
d_gene: TRBD1; v_gene: TRBV20-1; abundance: .; j_gene: TRBJ1-2; CDR3nt: TGCAGTGCTAGCCCCCAGACAGGGGGCCATGACTACACCTTC; CDR3aa: CSASPQTGGHDYTF
d_gene: .; v_gene: TRBV12-3/TRBV12-4; abundance: once; j_gene: TRBJ2-2; CDR3nt: TGTGCCAGCAGTTTTCGGACTCTGAGGACCGGGGAGATGTTTTTT; CDR3aa: CASSFRTLRTGEMFF
d_gene: .; v_gene: TRBV11-2; abundance: few; j_gene: TRBJ2-2; CDR3nt: TGTGCCAGTAGCTTAGATCATCGGGGTAGGGACACCTGGGAGCTATTTTTT; CDR3aa: CASSLDHRGRDTWELFF
d_gene: TRBD1; v_gene: TRBV4-3; abundance: .; j_gene: TRBJ2-6; CDR3nt: TGCACTAGCAGCCGTCAGGGGGCTGGGGCCAACGTACTGACTTTC; CDR3aa: CTSSRQGAGANVLTF
d_gene: TRBD1; v_gene: TRBV7-9; abundance: .; j_gene: TRBJ2-2; CDR3nt: TGCGCCCACCATGAGGGGGCGGACACCGGGGAGCTGTTTTTT; CDR3aa: CAHHEGADTGELFF
d_gene: .; v_gene: TRBV11-3; abundance: .; j_gene: TRBJ2-1; CDR3nt: TGTGTCAGCAGCTTAGATGCCACTAAGCAGTTCTTC; CDR3aa: CVSSLDATKQFF
d_gene: .; v_gene: TRBV4-1; abundance: .; j_gene: TRBJ1-2; CDR3nt: TGCGCCAGGACCGACCATGGACAATCTAACTATGGCTACACCTTC; CDR3aa: CARTDHGQSNYGYTF
d_gene: TRBD2; v_gene: TRBV11-2; abundance: few; j_gene: TRBJ2-1; CDR3nt: TGTGCCAGCAGCCCGCGCCCCAGCGGGAGGATCTATGAGCAGTTCTTC; CDR3aa: CASSPRPSGRIYEQFF
d_gene: .; v_gene: TRBV10-1; abundance: .; j_gene: TRBJ2-7; CDR3nt: TGCGACTGCAGTGAACTCAGAGGGAGCCCCTACGAGCAGTACTTC; CDR3aa: CDCSELRGSPYEQYF
d_gene: .; v_gene: TRBV12-3/TRBV12-4; abundance: .; j_gene: TRBJ2-2; CDR3nt: TGTGTCAGCATGGAGACGGCGAACACTGGGGAGTTGTTTTTT; CDR3aa: CVSMETANTGELFF
d_gene: .; v_gene: TRBV29-1; abundance: .; j_gene: TRBJ2-5; CDR3nt: TGCATCGTTGCCCCTCTTGTGGGAACGGGAGAGACCCAATACTTC; CDR3aa: CIVAPLVGTGETQYF
d_gene: .; v_gene: TRBV4-1; abundance: .; j_gene: TRBJ2-5; CDR3nt: TGCGCCAGAAGCCAAGATGTAGGTGGTGAGACCCAGTACTTC; CDR3aa: CARSQDVGGETQYF
d_gene: .; v_gene: TRBV7-9; abundance: many; j_gene: TRBJ2-1; CDR3nt: TGTGCCAGCAGCTTCTCTGGCCGGGGAAAGCGAGGCGACAATGAGCAGTTCTTC; CDR3aa: CASSFSGRGKRGDNEQFF
d_gene: TRBD2; v_gene: TRBV7-2; abundance: many; j_gene: TRBJ2-7; CDR3nt: TGTGCCAGCAGCTCCACTACTAGCGGGGACCAGTACTTC; CDR3aa: CASSSTTSGDQYF
d_gene: .; v_gene: TRBV29-1; abundance: .; j_gene: TRBJ2-7; CDR3nt: TGCAGCGCGGATTGGGGCAATCATGAGCAGTACTTC; CDR3aa: CSADWGNHEQYF
d_gene: .; v_gene: TRBV6-2/TRBV6-3; abundance: .; j_gene: TRBJ1-1; CDR3nt: TGTACCAGCAAGGACAGCGAGTGGTACACTGAAGCTTTCTTT; CDR3aa: CTSKDSEWYTEAFF
d_gene: .; v_gene: TRBV5-4; abundance: many; j_gene: TRBJ2-5; CDR3nt: TGTGCCAGCAGCTTGGCCGGCGGGATGAGGTGGGAGACCCAGTACTTC; CDR3aa: CASSLAGGMRWETQYF
d_gene: .; v_gene: TRBV12-3/TRBV12-4; abundance: .; j_gene: TRBJ1-2; CDR3nt: TGTACCAGCAGTTTGGGTCAGGGAGTCGATTATGGCTACACCTTC; CDR3aa: CTSSLGQGVDYGYTF
d_gene: TRBD2; v_gene: TRBV28; abundance: many; j_gene: TRBJ2-1; CDR3nt: TGTGCCAGCAGGGATCCGGGACTAACGGGAGGGGAGTTCTTC; CDR3aa: CASRDPGLTGGEFF
d_gene: TRBD1; v_gene: TRBV6-5; abundance: .; j_gene: TRBJ2-1; CDR3nt: TGTGCCAGTACTCCCGGGACAGGGTGGGGACATGAGCAGTTCTTC; CDR3aa: CASTPGTGWGHEQFF
d_gene: .; v_gene: TRBV7-9; abundance: .; j_gene: TRBJ1-5; CDR3nt: TGTGCCAGCAGCAGCGTCGCCGGCCCATTGGAGGGGAAGGCGGCAAAGCAGCTCCAGCATTTT; CDR3aa: CASSSVAGPLEGKAAKQLQHF
d_gene: .; v_gene: TRBV6-1; abundance: .; j_gene: TRBJ2-7; CDR3nt: TGTACCAGCCCCTACGAGCAGTACTTC; CDR3aa: CTSPYEQYF
d_gene: TRBD1; v_gene: TRBV11-2; abundance: .; j_gene: TRBJ2-6; CDR3nt: TGTGCCAGCAGCGTGGGGGGAGACAGGGGCATCTCCCCCTCTGGGGCCAACGTCCTGACTTTC; CDR3aa: CASSVGGDRGISPSGANVLTF
d_gene: .; v_gene: TRBV16; abundance: .; j_gene: TRBJ1-1; CDR3nt: TGTGCCAGCAGCCAAAACGACAGAGGGGTGAGCACTGAAGCTTTCTTT; CDR3aa: CASSQNDRGVSTEAFF
d_gene: TRBD1; v_gene: TRBV19; abundance: .; j_gene: TRBJ2-7; CDR3nt: TGTGCCAGTAGTACTCCATCCGGACAGGGGGCTAGATTTTCCTACGAGCAGTACTTC; CDR3aa: CASSTPSGQGARFSYEQYF
d_gene: TRBD2; v_gene: TRBV6-1; abundance: .; j_gene: TRBJ2-7; CDR3nt: TGTGCCAGTGGGTGGACTAGCGGGATCTTC; CDR3aa: CASGWTSGIF
d_gene: .; v_gene: TRBV14; abundance: .; j_gene: TRBJ1-4; CDR3nt: TGTGTCAGCAGCCAAGAATTTTTTTTCGGGGATGAAAAACTGTTTTTT; CDR3aa: CVSSQEFFFGDEKLFF
d_gene: TRBD2; v_gene: TRBV7-2; abundance: many; j_gene: TRBJ2-3; CDR3nt: TGTGCCAGCAGACGGACTAGCGGTTCGGGGGGCACAGATACGCAGTATTTT; CDR3aa: CASRRTSGSGGTDTQYF
d_gene: .; v_gene: TRBV5-1; abundance: many; j_gene: TRBJ1-5; CDR3nt: TGCGCCAGCAGCTTGGACGCGGGGAATCAGCCCCAGCATTTT; CDR3aa: CASSLDAGNQPQHF
d_gene: TRBD2; v_gene: TRBV11-2; abundance: .; j_gene: TRBJ2-1; CDR3nt: TGTGCCGGCAGTACTAGCGGCTTCTACAATGAGCAGATCTTC; CDR3aa: CAGSTSGFYNEQIF
d_gene: TRBD1; v_gene: TRBV18; abundance: .; j_gene: TRBJ2-7; CDR3nt: TGTACCAGCTCGCAGACAGGGTCCGAGCAGTACTTT; CDR3aa: CTSSQTGSEQYF
d_gene: .; v_gene: TRBV5-1; abundance: .; j_gene: TRBJ2-7; CDR3nt: TGCGCCAACAGCACATCCGGGGGACGGTTCTATGAGCAGTACTTC; CDR3aa: CANSTSGGRFYEQYF
d_gene: .; v_gene: TRBV5-1; abundance: .; j_gene: TRBJ2-5; CDR3nt: TGCGCCAGCAGCCTCAGACCCCTAACGGGGATAGAGACCCAGTGCTTC; CDR3aa: CASSLRPLTGIETQCF
d_gene: TRBD1; v_gene: TRBV7-6; abundance: few; j_gene: TRBJ2-7; CDR3nt: TGTGCCAGCAGCATCCTCCCGGGACAGGGGGAATACGAGCAGTACTTC; CDR3aa: CASSILPGQGEYEQYF